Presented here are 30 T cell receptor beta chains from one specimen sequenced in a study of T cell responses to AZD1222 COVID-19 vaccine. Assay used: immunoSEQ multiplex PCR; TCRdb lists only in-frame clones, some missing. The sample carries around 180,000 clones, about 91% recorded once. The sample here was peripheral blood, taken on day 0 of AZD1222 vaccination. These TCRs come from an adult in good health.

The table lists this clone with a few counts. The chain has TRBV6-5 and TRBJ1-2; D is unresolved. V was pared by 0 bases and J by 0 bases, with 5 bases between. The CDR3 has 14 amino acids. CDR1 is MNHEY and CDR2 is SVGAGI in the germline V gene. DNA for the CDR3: TGTGCCAGCAGTTACTCGCAAGCTAACTATGGCTACACCTTC. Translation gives CASSYSQANYGYTF.

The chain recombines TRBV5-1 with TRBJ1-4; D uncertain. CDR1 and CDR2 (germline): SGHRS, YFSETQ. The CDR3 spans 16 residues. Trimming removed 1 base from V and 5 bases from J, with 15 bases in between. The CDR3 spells CASSLSSTPGNEKLFF. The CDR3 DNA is TGCGCCAGCAGCTTGTCCTCTACTCCGGGAAATGAAAAACTGTTTTTT.

The CDR3 bases are TGTGCCAGCAGCCAAGGGGGAACGAACACCGGGGAGCTGTTTTTT. This gives the protein CASSQGGTNTGELFF. V usage is TRBV7-8 and J usage is TRBJ2-2, with D possibly matching TRBD1 (6 bases). CDR1 and CDR2 (germline): SGHVS, FQNEAQ. The CDR3 has 15 residues. The V end lost 5 bases, the J end lost 0 bases, and 10 bases lay between the germline ends.

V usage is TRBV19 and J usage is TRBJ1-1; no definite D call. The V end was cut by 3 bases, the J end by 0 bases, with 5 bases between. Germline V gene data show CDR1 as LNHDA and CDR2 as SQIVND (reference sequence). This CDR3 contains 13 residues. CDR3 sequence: CASSIGVNTEAFF. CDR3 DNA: TGTGCCAGTAGTATCGGAGTGAACACTGAAGCTTTCTTT.

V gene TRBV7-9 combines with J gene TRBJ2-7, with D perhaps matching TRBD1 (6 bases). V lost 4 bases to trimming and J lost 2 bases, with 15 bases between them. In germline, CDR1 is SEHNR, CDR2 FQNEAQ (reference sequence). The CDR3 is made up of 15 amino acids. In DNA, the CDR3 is TGTGCCAGCAGCTCCCCGACAGGTACCCCCTACGAGCAGTACTTC. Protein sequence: CASSSPTGTPYEQYF.

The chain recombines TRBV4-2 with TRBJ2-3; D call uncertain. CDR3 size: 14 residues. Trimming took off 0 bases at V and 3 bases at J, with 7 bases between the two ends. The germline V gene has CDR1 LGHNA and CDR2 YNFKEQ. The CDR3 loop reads CASSQEYLTDTQYF. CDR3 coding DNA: TGTGCCAGCAGCCAAGAGTACCTAACAGATACGCAGTATTTT.

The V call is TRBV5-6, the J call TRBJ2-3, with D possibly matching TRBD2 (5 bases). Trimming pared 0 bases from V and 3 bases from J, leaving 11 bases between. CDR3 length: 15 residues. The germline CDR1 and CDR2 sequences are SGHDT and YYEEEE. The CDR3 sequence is CASSLVGEGTDTQYF. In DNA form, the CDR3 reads TGTGCCAGCAGCTTGGTCGGAGAGGGTACAGATACGCAGTATTTT.

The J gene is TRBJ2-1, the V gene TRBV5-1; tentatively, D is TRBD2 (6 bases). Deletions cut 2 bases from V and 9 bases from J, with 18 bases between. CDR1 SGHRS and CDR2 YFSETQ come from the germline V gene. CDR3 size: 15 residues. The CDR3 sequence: CASSFRPELASEQFF. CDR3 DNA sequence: TGCGCCAGCAGCTTTCGCCCGGAACTAGCTAGTGAGCAGTTCTTC.

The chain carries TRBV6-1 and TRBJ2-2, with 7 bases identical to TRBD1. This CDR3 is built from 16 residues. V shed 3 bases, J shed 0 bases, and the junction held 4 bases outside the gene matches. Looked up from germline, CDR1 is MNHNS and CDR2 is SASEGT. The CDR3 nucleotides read TGTGCCAGCAGTGAGCCGGGACAGACGAACACCGGGGAGCTGTTTTTT. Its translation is CASSEPGQTNTGELFF.

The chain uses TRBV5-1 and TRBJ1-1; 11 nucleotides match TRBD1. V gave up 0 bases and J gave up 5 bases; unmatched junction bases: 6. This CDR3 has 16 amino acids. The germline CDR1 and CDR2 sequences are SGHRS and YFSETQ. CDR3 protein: CASSLDRTGGATEAFF. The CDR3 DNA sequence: TGCGCCAGCAGCTTGGATCGGACAGGGGGCGCGACTGAAGCTTTCTTT.

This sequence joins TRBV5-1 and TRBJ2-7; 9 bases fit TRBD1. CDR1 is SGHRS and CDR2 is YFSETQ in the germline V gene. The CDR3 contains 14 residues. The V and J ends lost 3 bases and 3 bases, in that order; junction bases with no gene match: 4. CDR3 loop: CASSSGTGFYEQYF. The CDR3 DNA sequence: TGCGCCAGCAGCTCTGGGACAGGGTTCTACGAGCAGTACTTC.

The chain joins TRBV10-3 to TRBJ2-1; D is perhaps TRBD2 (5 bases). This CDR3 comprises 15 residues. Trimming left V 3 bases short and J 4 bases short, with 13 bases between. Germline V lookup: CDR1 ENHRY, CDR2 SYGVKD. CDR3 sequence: CAISDDGGLYNEQFF. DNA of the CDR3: TGTGCCATCAGTGACGACGGAGGCCTTTACAATGAGCAGTTCTTC.

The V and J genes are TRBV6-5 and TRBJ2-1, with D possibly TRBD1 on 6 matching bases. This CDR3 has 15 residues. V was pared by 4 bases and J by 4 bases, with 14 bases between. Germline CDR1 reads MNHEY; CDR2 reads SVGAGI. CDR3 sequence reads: CASSLRTASYNEQFF. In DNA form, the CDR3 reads TGTGCCAGCAGTTTAAGGACAGCCTCTTACAATGAGCAGTTCTTC.

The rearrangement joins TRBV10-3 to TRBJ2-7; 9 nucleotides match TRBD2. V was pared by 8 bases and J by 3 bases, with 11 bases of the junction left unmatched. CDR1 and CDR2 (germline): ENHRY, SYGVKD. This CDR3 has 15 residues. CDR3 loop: CAIRFRLAVNYEQYF. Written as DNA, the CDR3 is TGTGCCATCCGGTTCAGACTAGCGGTTAACTACGAGCAGTACTTC.

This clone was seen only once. The CDR3 reads CASSLAGYSSYEQYF. Written as DNA, the CDR3 is TGCGCCAGCAGCTTGGCGGGCTACAGCTCCTACGAGCAGTACTTC. The rearrangement uses TRBV5-1 and TRBJ2-7, with D unresolved. The CDR3 runs 15 residues. Germline V gene lookup returns CDR1 SGHRS and CDR2 YFSETQ. Trimming pared 0 bases from V and 0 bases from J, leaving 10 bases between.

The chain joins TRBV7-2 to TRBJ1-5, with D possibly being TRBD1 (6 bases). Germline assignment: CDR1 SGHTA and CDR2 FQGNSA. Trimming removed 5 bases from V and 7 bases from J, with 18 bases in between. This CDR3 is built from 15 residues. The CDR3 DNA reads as TGTGCCAGCAGCCCAATTGGAGGGGGAGAACAGCCCCAGCATTTT. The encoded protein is CASSPIGGGEQPQHF.

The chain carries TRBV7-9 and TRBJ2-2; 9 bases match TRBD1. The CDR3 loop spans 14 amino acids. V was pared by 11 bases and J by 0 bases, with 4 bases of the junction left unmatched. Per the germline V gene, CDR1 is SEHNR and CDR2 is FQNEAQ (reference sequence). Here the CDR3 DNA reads TGTGCCGGGGGACAGGGCGCGAACACCGGGGAGCTGTTTTTT. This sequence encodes CAGGQGANTGELFF.

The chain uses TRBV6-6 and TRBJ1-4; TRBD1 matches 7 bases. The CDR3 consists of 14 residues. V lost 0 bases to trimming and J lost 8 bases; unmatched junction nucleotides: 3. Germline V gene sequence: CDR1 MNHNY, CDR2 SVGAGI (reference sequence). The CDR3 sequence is CASSYSTGSEKLFF. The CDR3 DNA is TGTGCCAGCAGTTACTCGACAGGGTCCGAAAAACTGTTTTTT.

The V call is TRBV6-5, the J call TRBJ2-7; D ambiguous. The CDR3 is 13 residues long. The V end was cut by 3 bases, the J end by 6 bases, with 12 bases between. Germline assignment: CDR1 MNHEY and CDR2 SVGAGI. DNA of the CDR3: TGTGCCAGCAGTTATGGGAACTATCGCGAGCAGTACTTC. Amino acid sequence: CASSYGNYREQYF.

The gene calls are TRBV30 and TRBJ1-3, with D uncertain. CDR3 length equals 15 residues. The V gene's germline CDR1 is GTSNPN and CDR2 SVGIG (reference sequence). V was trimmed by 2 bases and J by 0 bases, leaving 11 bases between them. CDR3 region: CAWSLGRSSGNTIYF. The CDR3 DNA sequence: TGTGCCTGGAGTCTGGGGAGAAGCTCTGGAAACACCATATATTTT. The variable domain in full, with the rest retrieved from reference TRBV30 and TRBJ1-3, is SQTIHQWPATLVQPVGSPLSLECTVEGTSNPNLYWYRQAAGRGLQLLFYSVGIGQISSEVPQNLSASRPQDRQFILSSKKLLLSDSGFYLCAWSLGRSSGNTIYFGEGSWLTVV.

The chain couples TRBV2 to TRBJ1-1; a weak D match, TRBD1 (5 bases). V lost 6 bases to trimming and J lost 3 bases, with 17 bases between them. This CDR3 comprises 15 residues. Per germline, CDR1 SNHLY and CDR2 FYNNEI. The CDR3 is CASRPGWGGDTEAFF. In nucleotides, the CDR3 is TGTGCCAGCAGGCCGGGATGGGGAGGGGACACTGAAGCTTTCTTT.

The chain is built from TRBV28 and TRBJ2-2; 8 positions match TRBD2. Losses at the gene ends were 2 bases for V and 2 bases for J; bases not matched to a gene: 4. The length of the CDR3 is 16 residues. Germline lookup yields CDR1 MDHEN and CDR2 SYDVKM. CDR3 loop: CASSLSVAGNTGELFF. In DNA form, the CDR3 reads TGTGCCAGCAGTTTAAGTGTAGCGGGAAACACCGGGGAGCTGTTTTTT.

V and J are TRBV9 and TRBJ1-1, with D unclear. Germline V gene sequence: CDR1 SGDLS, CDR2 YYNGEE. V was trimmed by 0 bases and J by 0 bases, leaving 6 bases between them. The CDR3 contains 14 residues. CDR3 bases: TGTGCCAGCAGCGTAGATGGGGTGAACACTGAAGCTTTCTTT. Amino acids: CASSVDGVNTEAFF.

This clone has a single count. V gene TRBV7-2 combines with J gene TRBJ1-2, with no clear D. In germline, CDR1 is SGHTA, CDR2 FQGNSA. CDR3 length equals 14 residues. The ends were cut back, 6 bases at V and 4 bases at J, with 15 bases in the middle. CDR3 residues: CASSGDDFPYGYTF. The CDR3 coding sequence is TGTGCCAGCAGTGGAGACGACTTCCCCTATGGCTACACCTTC.

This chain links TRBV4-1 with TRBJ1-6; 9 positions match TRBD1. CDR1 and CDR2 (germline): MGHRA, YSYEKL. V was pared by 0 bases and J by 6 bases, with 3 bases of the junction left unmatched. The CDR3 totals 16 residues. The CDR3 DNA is TGCGCCAGCAGCCAAGAATCGACAGGGGGTAATTCACCCCTCCACTTT. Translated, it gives CASSQESTGGNSPLHF.

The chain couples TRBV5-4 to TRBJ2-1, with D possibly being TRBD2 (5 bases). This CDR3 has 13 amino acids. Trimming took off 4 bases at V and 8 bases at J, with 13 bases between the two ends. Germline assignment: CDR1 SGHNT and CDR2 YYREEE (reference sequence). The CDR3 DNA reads TGTGCCAGCAGCCGCCTTCTGCGGGATGAGCAGTTCTTC. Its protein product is CASSRLLRDEQFF.

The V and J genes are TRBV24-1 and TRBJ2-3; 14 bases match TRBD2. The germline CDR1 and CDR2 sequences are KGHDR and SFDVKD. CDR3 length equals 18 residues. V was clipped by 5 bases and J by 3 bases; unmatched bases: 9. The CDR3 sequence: CATSGPPGTSGGTDTQYF. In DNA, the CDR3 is TGTGCCACCAGTGGTCCCCCCGGGACTAGCGGGGGAACAGATACGCAGTATTTT.

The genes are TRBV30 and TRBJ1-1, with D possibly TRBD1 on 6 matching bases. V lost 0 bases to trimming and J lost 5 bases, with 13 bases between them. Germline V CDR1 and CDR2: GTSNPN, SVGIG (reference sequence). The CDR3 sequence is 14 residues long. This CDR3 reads CAWSVNRAGTEAFF. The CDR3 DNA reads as TGTGCCTGGAGTGTAAACAGGGCTGGGACTGAAGCTTTCTTT.

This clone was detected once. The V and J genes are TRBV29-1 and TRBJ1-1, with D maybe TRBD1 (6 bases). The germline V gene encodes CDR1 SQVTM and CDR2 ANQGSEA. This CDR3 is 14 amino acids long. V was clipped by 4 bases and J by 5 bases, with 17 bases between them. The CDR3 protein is CSVVVTGRDTEAFF. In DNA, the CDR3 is TGCAGCGTTGTAGTAACAGGGAGGGATACTGAAGCTTTCTTT.

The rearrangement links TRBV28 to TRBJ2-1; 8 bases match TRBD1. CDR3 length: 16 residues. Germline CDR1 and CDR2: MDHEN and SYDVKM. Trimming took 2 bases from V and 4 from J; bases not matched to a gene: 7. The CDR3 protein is CASSLVGQEGYNEQFF. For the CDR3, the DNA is TGTGCCAGCAGTTTAGTGGGACAGGAAGGTTACAATGAGCAGTTCTTC.